What follows are 9 T cell receptor beta chains derived from one specimen sequenced in a study of blood T cell repertoires in COVID-19 (dated by TCRdb to 2018 to 2020). To prepare the library, the immunoSEQ multiplex PCR assay was applied. TCRdb took this table from immuneACCESS and kept in-frame rearrangements with V and J called. Such tables lack part of the clones; where checked against another copy, unresolved V genes explain under half of the gap, and the rest is unexplained. For this sample there are about 94,000 clones; about four fifths appear just once. The biggest ten clones account for 19% of the sample. Sequenced: peripheral blood. The receptor source for this set is a human donor in a cohort sampled during active COVID-19.

The chain employs TRBV7-2 and TRBJ2-7, with 9 bases that match TRBD1. The germline V gene encodes CDR1 SGHTA and CDR2 FQGNSA. V shed 5 bases, J shed 0 bases, and the junction held 8 bases outside the gene matches. This CDR3 is 16 amino acids long. CDR3 sequence: CASSPGQGRGSYEQYF. The CDR3 DNA is TGTGCCAGCAGCCCAGGACAGGGGCGAGGCTCCTACGAGCAGTACTTC.

The chain joins TRBV4-1 to TRBJ2-1; TRBD2 aligns across 11 bases. The CDR3 is 14 residues long. Germline V gene data show CDR1 as MGHRA and CDR2 as YSYEKL. V lost 7 bases and J lost 9; bases outside the gene matches: 8. CDR3 coding DNA: TGCGCCAGCACCGTAGCGGGAGGGCCAGGTGAGCAGTTCTTC. This encodes CASTVAGGPGEQFF.

The genes are TRBV28 and TRBJ2-7; D is perhaps TRBD2 (6 bases). The germline V gene has CDR1 MDHEN and CDR2 SYDVKM. Trimming stripped 5 bases from V and 9 bases from J, with 11 bases between. The CDR3 runs to 11 residues. The CDR3 coding sequence is TGTGCCAGCAGTACCAGGAGGGCGCAGTACTTC. Its protein product is CASSTRRAQYF.

The rearrangement joins TRBV13 to TRBJ1-1; D uncertain. Deletions cut 5 bases from V and 0 bases from J, with 4 bases between. The CDR3 runs to 12 residues. Germline V gene data show CDR1 as PRHDT and CDR2 as FYEKMQ (reference sequence). Here the CDR3 reads CASSAMNTEAFF. CDR3 bases: TGTGCCAGCAGCGCTATGAACACTGAAGCTTTCTTT.

The rearrangement links TRBV4-2 to TRBJ2-2, with TRBD2 matching over 7 bases. The germline gives CDR1 LGHNA, CDR2 YNFKEQ. This CDR3 has 15 residues. V shed 6 bases and J 7 bases; nucleotides not matched to a gene: 11. The CDR3, as DNA: TGTGCCAGCAGTGGCGGGAGAACACCAGGCGGGGAGCTGTTTTTT. Amino acids: CASSGGRTPGGELFF.

This chain uses TRBV27 with TRBJ1-1; no clear D gene. Trimming removed 6 bases at V and 1 base at J, with 12 bases between. The CDR3 runs to 14 residues. Germline V gene sequence: CDR1 MNHEY, CDR2 SMNVEV (reference sequence). CDR3 in amino acids: CASRLGAGNTEAFF. In DNA form, the CDR3 reads TGTGCCAGCAGGCTGGGCGCCGGGAACACTGAAGCTTTCTTT.

The J gene is TRBJ2-2, the V gene TRBV5-4, with 11 bases lining up with TRBD2. This CDR3 contains 16 residues. After removal of 4 bases from V and 5 bases from J, the junction contained 7 bases not matched to a gene. Germline assignment: CDR1 SGHNT and CDR2 YYREEE (reference sequence). This chain's CDR3 is CASSSTSGSLTGELFF. The CDR3 coding sequence is TGTGCCAGCAGCAGTACTAGCGGGAGCTTGACCGGGGAGCTGTTTTTT.

This clone has only one observation. This chain links TRBV20-1 with TRBJ2-7; D unresolved. CDR3 size: 12 residues. Germline V CDR1 and CDR2: DFQATT, SNEGSKA (reference sequence). Trimming pared 3 bases from V and 3 bases from J, leaving 9 bases between. CDR3 nucleotide sequence: TGCAGTGCTAGTGACCAGCGCTACGAGCAGTACTTC. Protein: CSASDQRYEQYF.

J is TRBJ2-7 and V is TRBV4-1; 12 nucleotides line up with TRBD2. CDR1 is MGHRA, CDR2 YSYEKL, per germline. This CDR3 is 15 amino acids long. V gave up 6 bases and J gave up 1 base; unmatched junction bases: 4. CDR3 coding DNA: TGCGCCAGCAGAGGTCTAGCGGGAGGGTCCTACGAGCAGTACTTC. The encoded protein is CASRGLAGGSYEQYF.